This T cell receptor (beta chain) was found in a study of cytomegalovirus exposure and HLA in healthy donors (dated by TCRdb to the late 2010s). Regarding the study in general: An earlier analysis of approximately 640 of the donors reported about 250 Gb of sequence data and 100 million to 130 million unique TCR beta sequences from about 200 million T cells. To predict cytomegalovirus infection status, the study brought together high-throughput TCR immunosequencing, statistical association of individual TCRs with disease status, and machine learning. Genome-wide SNP genotypes for about 60% of the roughly 670 donors were used in a later genetic analysis, which treated that subset as a discovery cohort. Approximately 330 gigabases of sequencing data and roughly 81 million unique TCR sequences made up an early release that covered several hundred HLA-typed donors. Of the approximately 400 genotyped donors, 81% fell in the genetic ancestry cluster associated with self-reported Caucasian donors. An earlier analysis of several hundred of the donors used high-throughput TCR beta sequencing to judge whether each TCR beta V gene segment behaved as functional or pseudogenic. Five DR-DQ haplotypes were handled as single units for association and clustering, since linkage in the cohort was strong. Among some 410 genotyped donors of the cohort, an average of around 240,000 unique TCR beta nucleotide sequences were sequenced per donor, 15% to 20% of them non-productive. Donor age, sex, ethnicity and CMV serostatus were compiled alongside the repertoire data. All discovery cohort repertoires had been generated using a single sequencing platform. The aim of the study was to test whether cataloging public T cell receptors could identify signatures of past pathogen exposure. HLA typing covered class I and class II loci at four-digit resolution. Rather than using new phenotypic data, the later analysis identified candidate immune exposures from TCR beta sequences and from how often those sequences occurred across donors. The number of typed donors differed by locus: 629-630 for A, B, C, DRB1 and DQB1; approximately 530 for DQA1; some 590 for DPA1; and about 450 for DPB1. Besides the first cohort of approximately 710 subjects, a separate validation cohort made up of roughly 120 different subjects was used. The T cell repertoires of 666 subjects were profiled by immunosequencing and related to cytomegalovirus serostatus. In a later analysis, previously published TCR beta repertoires from several hundred donors were re-analyzed and high-resolution HLA genotyping was added so that TCR occurrence patterns could be studied.

Findings and caveats that apply to the study as a whole: The study gave a list of about 150 TCR beta chains associated with cytomegalovirus. A later genetic analysis reported fewer N-insertions in productive TCRs among donors in an Asian-associated ancestry cluster than the roughly 700-donor mean. Most TCR sequences were seen in very few donors, while some public TCRs were found in many individuals. The earlier analysis of some 560 of the donors excluded some 16 rarely observed V segments, including chromosome 9 orphons, because counts were too low. Cytomegalovirus status was reported to be diagnosed by the classifier with high specificity and sensitivity in both the original and validation cohorts. In a later analysis, most CMV-associated TCR beta chains were found to appear HLA-restricted, with HLA associations seemingly driven largely by CMV exposure. The sequencing pipeline was judged likely to have produced a cluster of highly shared sequence variants as a technical artifact. It was suggested by the authors that the approach could potentially be generalized to other disease states and immunological phenotypes. The cohort was sequenced for TCR beta chains only, and without alpha or paired-chain data the features that could be detected were limited. In a later genetic analysis, a missense DCLRE1C variant was associated with V-gene and J-gene trimming of TCR beta chains, and the association was replicated in an independent cohort. Immune exposure information for the cohort was limited to CMV serostatus. Roughly uniform sequencing depth across donors was assumed in presence/absence analyses, although this assumption may not hold. When HLA alleles, especially DR and DQ, strongly co-occurred, attributing TCR associations to individual alleles was difficult. A further reported finding was that TCR beta sequences accurately predicted the HLA-A and HLA-B alleles for most subjects in the first cohort. Because HLA typing was unavailable for some donors at each locus, only the typed subset was used in association tests. At a false discovery rate of 0.05, a later analysis linked some 17,000 TCR beta sequences to specific HLA alleles. In an earlier analysis of 587 of the donors, most TCR beta V segments were observed in productive rearrangements about 90% or about 30% of the time, broadly matching IMGT annotations. In a later analysis, several top co-occurrence clusters were reported to appear linked to parvovirus B19, influenza, CMV and Epstein-Barr virus. A later analysis found that HLA-associated TCR beta chains were more clonally expanded and had lower generation probabilities than equally common non-associated chains. The 87-base-pair reads could not distinguish some IMGT-functional V segments, including TRBV6-2 and TRBV6-3, so those segments were excluded. A later analysis found that TCR association rates varied across HLA loci, with DRB1 alleles showing the most associated TCRs and HLA-C alleles the fewest. Linkage disequilibrium might explain the correlated functional status among segregating V segments, but an unknown experimental factor could not be ruled out. Three of the identified cytomegalovirus-associated TCR beta chains were confirmed in vitro to be specific for cytomegalovirus antigens.

The cohort was made up of hundreds of healthy bone marrow donors. All cohort members were sampled while nominally healthy, although unrecorded immune exposures were likely present. The donor was CMV seronegative and belonged to the group of 350 or so seronegative cohort members. Each donor provided a peripheral blood sample, and peripheral blood mononuclear cells were used for TCR beta sequencing. Genomic DNA extraction from the blood cell samples was performed with the Qiagen DNeasy Blood Extraction Kit. Via the germline V gene, CDR1 is SGHRS and CDR2 YFSETQ. After removal of 3 bases from V and 8 bases from J, the junction retains 15 bases not matched to a gene. The CDR3 numbers 17 residues from cysteine through phenylalanine. The retained sequence is limited to the CDR3, 51 bases, with the frame set at the first base. To note about this clone: The clone's antigen remains unknown. The record has no base qualities; no much larger clone is one base away.

The library was built by means of the immunoSEQ multiplex PCR assay. A mixture of 60 forward primers for TCR Vbeta segments and 13 reverse primers for TCR Jbeta segments was used in the multiplex PCR. A multiplex PCR assay on genomic DNA amplified the CDR3 region of rearranged TCR beta genes. On the Illumina HiSeq System, the amplified TCR beta libraries were sequenced as 87-base-pair reads. The study's processing was this. Across the 500 to 700 repertoires, a later analysis counted some 80 million unique TCR beta chains, 8.5 million to 12 million of which were shared by at least two donors. To remove PCR and sequencing errors, raw reads were error-corrected and collapsed into unique sequences using a nearest-neighbor algorithm that merged closely related sequences. To assign V, D and J gene segments, CDR3 sequences were aligned to IMGT reference sequences. Each retained sequence needed at least a six-nucleotide match to both a V gene segment and a J gene segment. A rearrangement counted as productive if the CDR3 had no stop codons and remained in frame with V and J, and every other rearrangement counted as non-productive. CDR3 was defined according to IMGT convention as the region running from the second conserved V-encoded cysteine to the conserved J-encoded phenylalanine. The earlier analysis of roughly 590 of the donors excluded any sequence lacking an unambiguous match to a single V gene segment. An earlier analysis of a few hundred of the donors called V segments functional above 56.7% productive rearrangements and segregating when the between-donor standard deviation exceeded 5%. To diagnose cytomegalovirus status from the catalog of TCR beta chain sequences, a statistical classification framework was built. V and J gene assignment, in a later analysis, came from comparing TCR nucleotide sequences with IMGT/GENE-DB human TR gene sequences. Using the TCRdist pipeline, a later analysis assigned CDR3 sequences along with most-parsimonious VDJ recombination scenarios. In a later analysis, each TCR beta chain was defined by its CDR3 amino acid sequence together with its V-gene family, and reads without a unique V-gene family were excluded. As a way to deal with suspected cross-contamination and a sequencing artifact, a later analysis dropped roughly 620 nucleotide sequences that were highly shared and had low generation probability. In a later analysis, a clonal expansion index for each public chain was calculated from normalized within-repertoire ranks of inferred template counts. In a later analysis, generation probabilities were computed using a VDJ recombination model fitted to out-of-frame rearrangements, and the results were checked against IGoR. In a later analysis, TCR-TCR, TCR-HLA and TCR-CMV co-occurrence was scored with hypergeometric tests, and a repertoire-size bias correction was applied to TCR pairs. In a later analysis, false discovery rates were estimated by permuting HLA or CMV assignments 20 times. In a later analysis, co-occurring TCRs were grouped with DBSCAN, and TCRdist sequence similarity was added when clustering was performed within HLA-allele-positive subsets. Repertoires with fewer than 30,000 or more than 120,000 public chains, plus five repertoires with anomalous nucleotide sharing, were excluded from co-occurrence clustering. The clones in this table, taken by TCRdb from immuneACCESS, are in-frame only. Not every clone is retained; where verified, under half of the shortfall comes from an unresolved V gene, and the cause of the rest is unknown. V and J calls and clone size come straight from that table; D and trimming were deduced from the DNA. The table for this sample lists over 65,000 clones; about 79% of them were counted only once. Approximately 7.3% of the sample comes from the top ten.

The chain employs TRBV5-1 and TRBJ2-4; 9 bases in the middle match TRBD2. Sample: PBMCs. The receptor was derived from a woman between 40 and 55 years old in good health and CMV-seronegative. The DNA sequence is TGCGCCAGCAGCTCAGGTAGCGGGGGTTCGTCAGGAGACATTCAGTACTTC. This sequence encodes CASSSGSGGSSGDIQYF.